This T cell receptor beta chain was identified during a study of cytomegalovirus exposure and HLA in healthy donors. As for the study in general: Sequencing of 150 million to 200 million T cells in an earlier analysis found around 110 million unique TCR beta sequences.

Primers: 60 Vbeta forward and 13 Jbeta reverse. Profiling relied on immunoSEQ multiplex PCR, and the TCRdb table lists in-frame clones only, not all of them. The sample lists some 52,000 clones; 65% to 85% were seen once. The study, taken as a whole, reports: Most TCR beta V segments were productive about 87% or about 30% of the time in an earlier analysis.

J gave up 9 bases and V 7 bases, and 3 bases lay outside the gene matches. Germline CDR1 reads LNHDA; CDR2 reads SQIVND (reference sequence). This CDR3 is 13 amino acids long. This clone was detected a few times. Its antigen is undetermined. The V gene is TRBV19, the J gene TRBJ2-1; 13 bases are shared with TRBD2. The clonotype comes from a man aged 18 to 35 in good health and CMV-seronegative. The source material was PBMCs. The CDR3 region has the DNA TGTGCCAGTAAGGGGACTAGCGGGACTGAGCAGTTCTTC. It yields the protein CASKGTSGTEQFF.